Sequencing of this T cell receptor beta chain was carried out in a study of blood T cell repertoires in COVID-19. On the study more broadly: Collection of acute and convalescent COVID-19 samples took place in the United States, Italy and Spain. T cells, B-cell-depleted T cells, or PBMCs provided the cDNA or gDNA that served as material.

Source study methods: Reference gene primer amplification gave nucleated cell count estimates. Generated by immunoSEQ multiplex PCR, the TCRdb table keeps only in-frame clones and is missing some. Clone size and V and J calls were adopted from that table, with D and trimming inferred from the DNA. The sample carries under 350,000 clones, around 85% recorded once. In this sample, this clone turned up a few times. There are 11 residues in the CDR3. Germline V gene data show CDR1 as SGHDT and CDR2 as YYEEEE. V gave up 3 bases and J gave up 6 bases, with 7 bases separating them. The sample comprised peripheral blood. This clonotype was sampled from a woman aged 70-85 years with acute or convalescent COVID-19. The genes are TRBV5-6 and TRBJ2-7; tentative D call: TRBD1 (5 bases). The CDR3 here is CASSSRGEQYF. The CDR3 bases are TGTGCCAGCAGCTCTAGGGGCGAGCAGTACTTC.